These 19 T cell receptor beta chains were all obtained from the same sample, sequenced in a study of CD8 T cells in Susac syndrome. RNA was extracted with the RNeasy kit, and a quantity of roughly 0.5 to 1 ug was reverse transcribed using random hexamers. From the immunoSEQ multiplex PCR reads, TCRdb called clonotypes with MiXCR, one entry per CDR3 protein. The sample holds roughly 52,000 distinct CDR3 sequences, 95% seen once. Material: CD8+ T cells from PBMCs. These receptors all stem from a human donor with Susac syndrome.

The CDR3 region has the DNA TGTGCCAGCAGCTTACCCCGCCAGGGTCGGAACGAGCAGTACTTC. Translated: CASSLPRQGRNEQYF. The gene calls are TRBV7-9 and TRBJ2-7; D perhaps matches TRBD1 (5 bases). In germline, CDR1 is SEHNR, CDR2 FQNEAQ (reference sequence). The CDR3 has 15 amino acids. V lost 2 bases and J lost 5, with 16 bases in between.

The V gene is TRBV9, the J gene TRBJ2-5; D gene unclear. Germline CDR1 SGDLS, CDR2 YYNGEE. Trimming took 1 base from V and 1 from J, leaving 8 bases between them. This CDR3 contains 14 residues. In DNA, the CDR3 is TGTGCCAGCAGCGTAAGCCCCAGCCAAGAGACCCAGTACTTC. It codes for CASSVSPSQETQYF.

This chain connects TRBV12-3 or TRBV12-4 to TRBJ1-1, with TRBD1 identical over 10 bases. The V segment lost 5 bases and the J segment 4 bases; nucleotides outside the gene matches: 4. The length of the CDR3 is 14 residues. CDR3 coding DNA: TGTGCCAGCAGTCCGGACAGGGGGATCACTGAAGCTTTCTTT. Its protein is CASSPDRGITEAFF.

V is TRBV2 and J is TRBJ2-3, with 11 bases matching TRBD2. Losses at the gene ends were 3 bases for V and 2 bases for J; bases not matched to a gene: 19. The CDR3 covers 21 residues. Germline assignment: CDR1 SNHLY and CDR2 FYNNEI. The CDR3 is CASSDLPSGGPLKQVTDTQYF. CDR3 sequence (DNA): TGTGCCAGCAGTGACCTCCCTAGCGGGGGGCCTCTAAAACAAGTCACAGATACGCAGTATTTT.

The CDR3 reads CASSRGGTEAFF. CDR3 coding DNA: TGTGCCAGCAGTAGGGGGGGCACTGAAGCTTTCTTT. The gene calls are TRBV12-3 or TRBV12-4 and TRBJ1-1; D may be TRBD1 (6 bases). The CDR3 runs 12 residues. V lost 5 bases and J lost 4, with 8 bases in between.

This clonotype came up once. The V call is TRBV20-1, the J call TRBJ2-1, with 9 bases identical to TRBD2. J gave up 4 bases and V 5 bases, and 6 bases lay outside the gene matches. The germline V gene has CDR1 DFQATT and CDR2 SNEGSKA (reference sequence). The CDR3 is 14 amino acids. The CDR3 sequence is CSADGGGEYNEQFF. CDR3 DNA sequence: TGCAGTGCTGACGGCGGGGGGGAATACAATGAGCAGTTCTTC.

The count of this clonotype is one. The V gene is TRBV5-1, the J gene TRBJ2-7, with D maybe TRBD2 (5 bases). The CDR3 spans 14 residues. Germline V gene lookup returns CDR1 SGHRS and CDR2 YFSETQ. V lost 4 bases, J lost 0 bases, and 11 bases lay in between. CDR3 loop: CASSETGFSYEQYF. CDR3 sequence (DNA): TGCGCCAGCAGCGAAACGGGATTCTCCTACGAGCAGTACTTC.

The CDR3 sequence is CASSEGPVNQPQHF. CDR3 bases: TGTGCCAGCAGCGAGGGACCGGTGAATCAGCCCCAGCATTTT. This rearrangement joins TRBV9 to TRBJ1-5; TRBD1 is a possible D gene (5 bases). CDR1 is SGDLS and CDR2 is YYNGEE in the germline V gene. V lost 3 bases and J lost 4, with 11 bases in between. CDR3 length: 14 residues.

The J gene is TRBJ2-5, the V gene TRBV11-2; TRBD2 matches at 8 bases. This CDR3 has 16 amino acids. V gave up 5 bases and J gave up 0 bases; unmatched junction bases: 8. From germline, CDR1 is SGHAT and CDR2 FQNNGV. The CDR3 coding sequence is TGTGCCAGCAGCCCGGTGGGCGGGGGGCACCAAGAGACCCAGTACTTC. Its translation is CASSPVGGGHQETQYF.

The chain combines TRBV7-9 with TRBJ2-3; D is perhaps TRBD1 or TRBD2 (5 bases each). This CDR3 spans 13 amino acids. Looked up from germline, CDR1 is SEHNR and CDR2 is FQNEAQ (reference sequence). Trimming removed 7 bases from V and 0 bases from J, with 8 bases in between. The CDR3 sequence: CASKGSSTDTQYF. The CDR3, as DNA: TGTGCCAGCAAGGGGAGTAGCACAGATACGCAGTATTTT.

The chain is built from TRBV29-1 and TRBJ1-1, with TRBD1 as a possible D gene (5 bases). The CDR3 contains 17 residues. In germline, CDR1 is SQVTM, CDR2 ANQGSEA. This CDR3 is CTRGAPRFEAGDTEAFF. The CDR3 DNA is TGCACCAGAGGGGCCCCTAGGTTTGAGGCGGGGGACACTGAAGCTTTCTTT. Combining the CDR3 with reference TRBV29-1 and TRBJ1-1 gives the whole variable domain SAVISQKPSRDICQRGTSLTIQCQVDSQVTMMFWYRQQPGQSLTLIATANQGSEATYESGFVIDKFPISRPNLTFSTLTVSNMSPEDSSIYLCTRGAPRFEAGDTEAFFGQGTRLTVV.

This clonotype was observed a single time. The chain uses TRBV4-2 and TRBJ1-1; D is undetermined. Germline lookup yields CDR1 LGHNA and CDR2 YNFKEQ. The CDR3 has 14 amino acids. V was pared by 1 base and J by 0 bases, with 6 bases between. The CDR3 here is CASSQASVNTEAFF. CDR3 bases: TGTGCCAGCAGCCAAGCTTCGGTGAACACTGAAGCTTTCTTT.

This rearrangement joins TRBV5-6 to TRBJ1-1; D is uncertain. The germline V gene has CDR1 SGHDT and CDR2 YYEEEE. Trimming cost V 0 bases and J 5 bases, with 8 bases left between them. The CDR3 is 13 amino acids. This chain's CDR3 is CASSLAVGTEAFF. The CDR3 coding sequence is TGTGCCAGCAGCTTGGCTGTGGGGACTGAAGCTTTCTTT. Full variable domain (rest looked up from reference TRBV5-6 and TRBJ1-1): DAGVTQSPTHLIKTRGQQVTLRCSPKSGHDTVSWYQQALGQGPQFIFQYYEEEERQRGNFPDRFSGHQFPNYSSELNVNALLLGDSALYLCASSLAVGTEAFFGQGTRLTVV.

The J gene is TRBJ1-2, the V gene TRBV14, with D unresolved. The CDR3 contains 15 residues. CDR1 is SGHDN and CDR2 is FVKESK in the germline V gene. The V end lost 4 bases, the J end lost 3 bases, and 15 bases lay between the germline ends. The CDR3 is CASSPALSAHYGYTF. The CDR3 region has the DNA TGTGCCAGCAGCCCCGCACTATCAGCCCACTATGGCTACACCTTC.

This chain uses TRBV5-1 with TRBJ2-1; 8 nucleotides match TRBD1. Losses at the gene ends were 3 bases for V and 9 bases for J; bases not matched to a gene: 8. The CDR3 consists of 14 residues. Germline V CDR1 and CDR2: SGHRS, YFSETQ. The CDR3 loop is CASSSSTGASEQFF. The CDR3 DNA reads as TGCGCCAGCAGCTCTTCGACAGGGGCTAGTGAGCAGTTCTTC.

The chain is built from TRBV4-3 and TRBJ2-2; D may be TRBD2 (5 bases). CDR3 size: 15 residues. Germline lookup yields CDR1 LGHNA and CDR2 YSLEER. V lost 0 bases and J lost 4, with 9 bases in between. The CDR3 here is CASSQDRRVTGELFF. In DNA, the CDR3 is TGCGCCAGCAGCCAAGATAGGCGGGTCACCGGGGAGCTGTTTTTT.

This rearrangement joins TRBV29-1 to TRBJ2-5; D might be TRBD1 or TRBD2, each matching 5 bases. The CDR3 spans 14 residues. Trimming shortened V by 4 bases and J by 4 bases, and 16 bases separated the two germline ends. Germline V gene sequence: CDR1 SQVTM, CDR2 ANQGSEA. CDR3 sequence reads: CSVAGEGRRETQYF. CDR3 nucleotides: TGCAGCGTTGCTGGAGAGGGACGACGAGAGACCCAGTACTTC.

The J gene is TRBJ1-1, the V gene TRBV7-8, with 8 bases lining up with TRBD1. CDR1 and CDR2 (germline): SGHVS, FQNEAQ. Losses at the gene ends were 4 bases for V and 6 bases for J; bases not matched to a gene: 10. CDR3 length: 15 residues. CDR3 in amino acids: CASSSLTGGLPEAFF. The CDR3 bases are TGTGCCAGCAGCTCCTTAACAGGGGGACTCCCTGAAGCTTTCTTT.

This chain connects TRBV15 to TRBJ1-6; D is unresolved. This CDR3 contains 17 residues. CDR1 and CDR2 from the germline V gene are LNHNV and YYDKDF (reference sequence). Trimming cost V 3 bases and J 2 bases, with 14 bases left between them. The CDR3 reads CATSRDPRLPYNSPLHF. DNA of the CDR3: TGTGCCACCAGCAGGGATCCTCGGTTGCCCTATAATTCACCCCTCCACTTT.